The source of this T cell receptor beta chain is a study of blood T cells in healthy people across ages. Overall study context: In model experiments, template switching was able to capture about one barcoded beta molecule for every two T cells that were present. Overall study findings and caveats: Nothing was known about donor CMV status, and this possibly confounded expanded clonotype changes. Relative to aged donors, long-lived donors carried more naive CD4+ cells and displayed higher diversity.

For the second PCR, which ran for about 7 to 11 cycles, a sample-barcoded 5' primer and a J-beta primer mix were used. Each cDNA molecule was tagged by a template-switch adaptor with 12 random nucleotides. Each CDR3 protein gets one entry after TCRdb re-called the 5' RACE reads with MiXCR. The sample has roughly 1,800,000 distinct CDR3 sequences; 49% are singletons. This clonotype was seen repeatedly, ten times or more. Its target is not known. This CDR3 spans 10 amino acids. Trimming left V 8 bases short and J 3 bases short, with 3 bases between. CDR1 and CDR2 from the germline V gene are LGHNA and YNFKEQ.

The sample was blood. This TCR came from a woman between 35 and 50 years old in good health. The chain carries TRBV4-2 and TRBJ2-3; D is undetermined. The CDR3 region is CASGTDTQYF. CDR3 nucleotides: TGTGCCAGCGGTACAGATACGCAGTATTTT.